These T cell receptor beta chains were read from a single sample in a study of identical twins. TCRdb ran MiXCR on the 5' RACE reads and lists one entry per CDR3 protein. The data show fewer than 250,000 distinct CDR3 sequences, with 6% to 8.5% seen just once and roughly 5.4% held by the top ten. These data also featured in a second study, about yellow fever vaccine responses in identical twins.

The specimen sequenced was CD8+ T cells sorted from blood. Every receptor here comes from a woman under 30 in good health. Each CDR3 is given with its conserved first and last residue. Each record gives: clone size, V gene, D gene, J gene, CDR3 DNA, CDR3 protein. A D gene is named only where the DNA matches it firmly. A clone size is listed for some rows: how often the clone was seen (once, few, many), or a class if it is expanded.

abundance: -
v_gene: TRBV5-1
d_gene: -
j_gene: TRBJ2-7
CDR3nt: TGCGCCAGCAAAGGGGGGCCAGATAACAGGGAGGACGAGCAGTACTTC
CDR3aa: CASKGGPDNREDEQYF

abundance: many
v_gene: TRBV28
d_gene: TRBD1
j_gene: TRBJ1-1
CDR3nt: TGTGCCAGCAGCGCCCCCGGGACAGCGACTGAAGCTTTCTTT
CDR3aa: CASSAPGTATEAFF

abundance: few
v_gene: TRBV2
d_gene: -
j_gene: TRBJ2-5
CDR3nt: TGTGCCAGCAGTGGCCAGAACCAAGAGACCCAGTACTTC
CDR3aa: CASSGQNQETQYF

abundance: few
v_gene: TRBV13
d_gene: TRBD2
j_gene: TRBJ2-1
CDR3nt: TGTGCCAGCAGCCGACTACCGGGACTAGCGGGAGGTTCCTACAATGAGCAGTTCTTC
CDR3aa: CASSRLPGLAGGSYNEQFF

abundance: few
v_gene: TRBV12-3/TRBV12-4
d_gene: -
j_gene: TRBJ2-7
CDR3nt: TGTGCCAGCAGCAACGGGAGAAGCTCCTACGAGCAGTACTTC
CDR3aa: CASSNGRSSYEQYF

abundance: many
v_gene: TRBV5-1
d_gene: -
j_gene: TRBJ2-7
CDR3nt: TGCGCCAGCAGCTTGAGGAGTAGCGGAGCAGAGAGGCCCTACGAGCAGTACTTC
CDR3aa: CASSLRSSGAERPYEQYF

abundance: many
v_gene: TRBV9
d_gene: -
j_gene: TRBJ1-5
CDR3nt: TGTGCCAGCAGCGTAGGGGCAACTCATCAGCCCCAGCATTTT
CDR3aa: CASSVGATHQPQHF

abundance: many
v_gene: TRBV15
d_gene: -
j_gene: TRBJ2-2
CDR3nt: TGTGCCACCACAGCGGTCGGGGAGCTGTTTTTT
CDR3aa: CATTAVGELFF

abundance: few
v_gene: TRBV24-1
d_gene: TRBD1
j_gene: TRBJ2-5
CDR3nt: TGTGCCACCAGTGACCTCTACAGGGGGCAAGGGGAGACCCAGTACTTC
CDR3aa: CATSDLYRGQGETQYF

abundance: few
v_gene: TRBV10-1
d_gene: TRBD1
j_gene: TRBJ2-7
CDR3nt: TGCGCCACCCCGGGACAGGGTCGCGAGCAGTACTTC
CDR3aa: CATPGQGREQYF

abundance: few
v_gene: TRBV12-3/TRBV12-4
d_gene: -
j_gene: TRBJ2-3
CDR3nt: TGTGCCAGCAGTATTCAGGGTGGCCCAGATACGCAGTATTTT
CDR3aa: CASSIQGGPDTQYF

abundance: -
v_gene: TRBV9
d_gene: -
j_gene: TRBJ2-1
CDR3nt: TGTGCCAGCAGCCCCCAGTCTTGGGACAATGAGCAGTTCTTC
CDR3aa: CASSPQSWDNEQFF

abundance: few
v_gene: TRBV11-2
d_gene: TRBD2
j_gene: TRBJ2-5
CDR3nt: TGTGCCAGCAGCTTAGACCTGGGCCCGGGACTAGCAGAGACCCAGTACTTC
CDR3aa: CASSLDLGPGLAETQYF

abundance: -
v_gene: TRBV29-1
d_gene: TRBD2
j_gene: TRBJ2-2
CDR3nt: TGCAGCGTTGAGCAGGGAGGGACCGGGGAGCTGTTTTTT
CDR3aa: CSVEQGGTGELFF

abundance: -
v_gene: TRBV5-4
d_gene: TRBD1
j_gene: TRBJ1-1
CDR3nt: TGTGCCAGCAGCTTCAACAGGGGGAACACTGAAGCTTTCTTT
CDR3aa: CASSFNRGNTEAFF

abundance: few
v_gene: TRBV20-1
d_gene: TRBD2
j_gene: TRBJ2-5
CDR3nt: TGCAGTGCTGCCGAGGGCCGGACTAGCGGGGGCCGATTCCAAGAGACCCAGTACTTC
CDR3aa: CSAAEGRTSGGRFQETQYF

abundance: many
v_gene: TRBV9
d_gene: -
j_gene: TRBJ2-1
CDR3nt: TGTGCCAGCACGAATACCTACAATGAGCAGTTCTTC
CDR3aa: CASTNTYNEQFF